This T cell receptor (beta chain) comes out of a study of blood T cell repertoires in COVID-19. Whole-study context: Spain, Italy and the United States supplied samples that represented acute and convalescent COVID-19. T cells, B-cell-depleted T cells, or PBMCs provided the cDNA or gDNA that served as material.

Trimming took 0 bases from V and 3 from J, leaving 9 bases between them. Germline V gene data show CDR1 as KGHDR and CDR2 as SFDVKD. CDR3 length: 15 residues. Original handling: Amplification with reference gene primers provided the estimates of nucleated cell counts. Sequenced by immunoSEQ multiplex PCR; TCRdb stores in-frame clones only, minus some. The DNA was the basis for D and trimming; V, J and clone size are from that table. The sample shows some 200,000 clones, over 75% of them seen only once. The chain couples TRBV24-1 to TRBJ2-3; a weak D match, TRBD1 (6 bases). The sequence came from a man older than 75 with acute or convalescent COVID-19. The sequenced material came from peripheral blood. CDR3 sequence (DNA): TGTGCCACCAGTGATTTGGGACAGACGACAGATACGCAGTATTTT. Translated, it gives CATSDLGQTTDTQYF.